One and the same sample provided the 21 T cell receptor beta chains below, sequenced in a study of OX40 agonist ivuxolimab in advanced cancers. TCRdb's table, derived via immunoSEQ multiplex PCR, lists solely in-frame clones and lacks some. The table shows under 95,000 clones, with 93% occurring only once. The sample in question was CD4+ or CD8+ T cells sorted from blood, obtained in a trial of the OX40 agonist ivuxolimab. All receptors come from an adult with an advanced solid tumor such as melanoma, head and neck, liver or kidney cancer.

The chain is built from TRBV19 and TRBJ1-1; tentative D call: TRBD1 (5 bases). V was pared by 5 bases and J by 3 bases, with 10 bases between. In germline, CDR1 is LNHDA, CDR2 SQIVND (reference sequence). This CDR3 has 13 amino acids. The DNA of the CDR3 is TGTGCCAGTAGTTTGGGACGGTACACTGAAGCTTTCTTT. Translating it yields CASSLGRYTEAFF.

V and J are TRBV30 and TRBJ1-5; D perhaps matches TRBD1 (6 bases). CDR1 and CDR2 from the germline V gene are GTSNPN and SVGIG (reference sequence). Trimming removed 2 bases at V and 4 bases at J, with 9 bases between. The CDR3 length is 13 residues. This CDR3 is CAWSHRENQPQHF. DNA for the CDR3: TGTGCCTGGAGTCACAGGGAAAATCAGCCCCAGCATTTT.

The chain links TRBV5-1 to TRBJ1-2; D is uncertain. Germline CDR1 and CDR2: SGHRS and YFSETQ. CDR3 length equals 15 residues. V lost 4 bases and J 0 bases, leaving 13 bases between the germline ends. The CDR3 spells CASSVAREANYGYTF. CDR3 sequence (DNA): TGCGCCAGCAGCGTCGCGAGGGAAGCTAACTATGGCTACACCTTC.

The chain's CDR3 is CASSILGHNSGANVLTF. CDR3 DNA sequence: TGTGCCAGTAGTATCCTCGGACACAACTCTGGGGCCAACGTCCTGACTTTC. J is TRBJ2-6 and V is TRBV19; a weak D match, TRBD1 (5 bases). Trimming took off 3 bases at V and 0 bases at J, with 12 bases between the two ends. This CDR3 contains 17 residues. Germline V gives CDR1 LNHDA, CDR2 SQIVND (reference sequence).

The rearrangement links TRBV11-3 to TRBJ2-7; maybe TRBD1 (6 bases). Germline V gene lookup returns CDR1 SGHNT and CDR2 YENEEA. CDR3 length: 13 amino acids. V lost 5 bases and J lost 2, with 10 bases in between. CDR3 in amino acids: CASSRQAAYEQYF. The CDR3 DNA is TGTGCCAGCAGCCGACAGGCGGCCTACGAGCAGTACTTC.

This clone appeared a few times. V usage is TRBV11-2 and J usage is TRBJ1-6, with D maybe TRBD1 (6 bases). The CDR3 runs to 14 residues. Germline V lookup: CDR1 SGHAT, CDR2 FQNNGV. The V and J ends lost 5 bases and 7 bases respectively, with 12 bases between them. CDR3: CASSPRGVNSPLHF. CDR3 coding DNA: TGTGCCAGCAGCCCGAGGGGGGTGAATTCACCCCTCCACTTT.

The CDR3 bases are TGCGCCAGCAGCCAAGGCCGCGGCGGGGCCACTGAAGCTTTCTTT. It yields the protein CASSQGRGGATEAFF. V usage is TRBV4-1 and J usage is TRBJ1-1, with TRBD1 as a possible D gene (5 bases). CDR1 and CDR2 from the germline V gene are MGHRA and YSYEKL. The length of the CDR3 is 15 residues. Trimming left V 1 base short and J 4 bases short, with 13 bases between.

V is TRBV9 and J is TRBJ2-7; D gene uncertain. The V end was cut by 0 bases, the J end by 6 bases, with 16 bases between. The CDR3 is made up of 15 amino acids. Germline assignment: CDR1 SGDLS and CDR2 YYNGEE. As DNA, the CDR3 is TGTGCCAGCAGCGTAGGTAACACGCTCTCGGGCGAGCAGTACTTC. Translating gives CASSVGNTLSGEQYF.

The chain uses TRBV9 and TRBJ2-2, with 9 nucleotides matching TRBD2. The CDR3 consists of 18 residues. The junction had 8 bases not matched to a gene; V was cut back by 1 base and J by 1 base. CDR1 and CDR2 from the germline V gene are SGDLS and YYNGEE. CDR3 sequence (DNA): TGTGCCAGCAGCGTATTCCCACTTAGCGGGGGGAACACCGGGGAGCTGTTTTTT. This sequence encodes CASSVFPLSGGNTGELFF.

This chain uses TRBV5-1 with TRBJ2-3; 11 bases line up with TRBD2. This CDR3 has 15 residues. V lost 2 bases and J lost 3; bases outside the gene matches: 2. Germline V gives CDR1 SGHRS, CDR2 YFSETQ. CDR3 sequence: CASSFRTSGTDTQYF. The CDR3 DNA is TGCGCCAGCAGCTTTCGGACTAGCGGGACAGATACGCAGTATTTT.

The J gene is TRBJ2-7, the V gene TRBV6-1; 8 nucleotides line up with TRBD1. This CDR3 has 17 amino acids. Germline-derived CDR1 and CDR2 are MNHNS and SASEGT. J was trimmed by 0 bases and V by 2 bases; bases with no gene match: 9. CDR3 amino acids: CASSEWLGQVNSYEQYF. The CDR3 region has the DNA TGTGCCAGCAGTGAATGGTTGGGACAGGTGAACTCCTACGAGCAGTACTTC.

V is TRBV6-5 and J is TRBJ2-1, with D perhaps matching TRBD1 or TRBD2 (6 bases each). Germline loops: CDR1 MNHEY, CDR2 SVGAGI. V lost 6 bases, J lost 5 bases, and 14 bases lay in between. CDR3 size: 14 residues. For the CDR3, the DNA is TGTGCCAGCAGCCGACTGGGGGGCAACAATGAGCAGTTCTTC. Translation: CASSRLGGNNEQFF.

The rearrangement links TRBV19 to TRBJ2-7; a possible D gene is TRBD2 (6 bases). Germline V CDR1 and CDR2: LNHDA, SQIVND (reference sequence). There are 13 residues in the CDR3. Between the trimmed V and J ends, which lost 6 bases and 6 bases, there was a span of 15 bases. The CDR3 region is CASSRGEGSEQYF. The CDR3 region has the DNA TGTGCCAGTAGCCGCGGGGAAGGCAGCGAGCAGTACTTC.

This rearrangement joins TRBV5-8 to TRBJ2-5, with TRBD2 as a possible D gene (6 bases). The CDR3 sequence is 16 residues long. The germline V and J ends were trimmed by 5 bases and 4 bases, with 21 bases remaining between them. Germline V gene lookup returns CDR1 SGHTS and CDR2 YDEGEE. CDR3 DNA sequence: TGTGCCAGCAGTCCCGGGCAGGAGGGTCTGGCAGAGACCCAGTACTTC. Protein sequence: CASSPGQEGLAETQYF. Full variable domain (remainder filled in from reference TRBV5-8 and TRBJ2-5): EAGVTQSPTHLIKTRGQQATLRCSPISGHTSVYWYQQALGLGLQFLLWYDEGEERNRGNFPPRFSGRQFPNYSSELNVNALELEDSALYLCASSPGQEGLAETQYFGPGTRLLVL.

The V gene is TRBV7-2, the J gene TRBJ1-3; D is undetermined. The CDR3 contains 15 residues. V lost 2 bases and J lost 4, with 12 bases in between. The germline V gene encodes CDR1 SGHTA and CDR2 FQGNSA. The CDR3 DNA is TGTGCCAGCAGCTTACATGGACGAAAGGGAAACACCATATATTTT. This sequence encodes CASSLHGRKGNTIYF.

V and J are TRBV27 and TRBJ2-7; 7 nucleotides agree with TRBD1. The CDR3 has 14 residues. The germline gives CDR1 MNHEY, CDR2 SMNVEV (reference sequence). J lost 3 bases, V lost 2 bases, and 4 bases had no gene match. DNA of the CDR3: TGTGCCAGCAGTTTAAAGGGGGCCGTCTACGAGCAGTACTTC. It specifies CASSLKGAVYEQYF.

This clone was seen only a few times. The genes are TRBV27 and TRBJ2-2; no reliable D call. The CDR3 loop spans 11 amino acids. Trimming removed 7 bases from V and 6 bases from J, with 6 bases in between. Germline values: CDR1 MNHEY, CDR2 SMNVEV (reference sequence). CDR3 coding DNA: TGTGCCAGCACCTTTTCCGGGGAGCTGTTTTTT. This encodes CASTFSGELFF.

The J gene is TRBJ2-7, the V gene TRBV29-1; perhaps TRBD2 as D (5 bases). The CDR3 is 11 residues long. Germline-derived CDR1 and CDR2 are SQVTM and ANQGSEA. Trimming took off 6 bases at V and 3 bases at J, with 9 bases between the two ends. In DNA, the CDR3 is TGCAGCGTCCAACTAGACTACGAGCAGTACTTC. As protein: CSVQLDYEQYF.

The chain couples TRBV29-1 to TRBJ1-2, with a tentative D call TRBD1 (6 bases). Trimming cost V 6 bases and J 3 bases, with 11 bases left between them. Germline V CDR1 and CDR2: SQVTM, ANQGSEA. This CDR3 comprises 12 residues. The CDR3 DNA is TGCAGCGTGAAACAGGGTGACTATGGCTACACCTTC. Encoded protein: CSVKQGDYGYTF.

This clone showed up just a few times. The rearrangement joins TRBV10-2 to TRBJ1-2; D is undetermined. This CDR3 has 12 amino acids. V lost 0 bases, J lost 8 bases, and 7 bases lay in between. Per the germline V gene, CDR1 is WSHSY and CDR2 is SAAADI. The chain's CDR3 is CASSESVSGYTF. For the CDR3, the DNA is TGCGCCAGCAGTGAGTCGGTGAGCGGCTACACCTTC.

CDR3 sequence (DNA): TGCGCCAGCAGCCAAGAACCAGGGGGCCAAGAGACCCAGTACTTC. Translation gives CASSQEPGGQETQYF. The V call is TRBV4-1, the J call TRBJ2-5, with TRBD1 matching over 7 bases. Per germline, CDR1 MGHRA and CDR2 YSYEKL. This CDR3 has 15 amino acids. J was trimmed by 1 base and V by 0 bases; bases with no gene match: 2.